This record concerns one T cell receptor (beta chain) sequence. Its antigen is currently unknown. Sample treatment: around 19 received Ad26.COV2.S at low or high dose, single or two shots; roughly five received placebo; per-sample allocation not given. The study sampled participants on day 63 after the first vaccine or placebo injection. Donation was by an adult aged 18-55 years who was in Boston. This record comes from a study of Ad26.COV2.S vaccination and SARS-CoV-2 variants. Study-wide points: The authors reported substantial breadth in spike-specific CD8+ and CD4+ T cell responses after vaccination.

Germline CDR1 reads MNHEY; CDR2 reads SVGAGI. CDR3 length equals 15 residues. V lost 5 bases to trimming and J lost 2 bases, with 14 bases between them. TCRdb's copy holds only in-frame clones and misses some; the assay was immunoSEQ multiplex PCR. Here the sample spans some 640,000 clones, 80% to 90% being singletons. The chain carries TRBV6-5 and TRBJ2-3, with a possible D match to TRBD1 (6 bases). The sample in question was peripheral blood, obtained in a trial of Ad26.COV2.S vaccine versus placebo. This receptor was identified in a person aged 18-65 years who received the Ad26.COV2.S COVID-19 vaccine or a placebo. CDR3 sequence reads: CASSRQDWDTDTQYF. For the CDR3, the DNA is TGTGCCAGCAGTCGACAGGATTGGGACACAGATACGCAGTATTTT.